This record concerns one T cell receptor (beta chain) sequence. The sample comes from a study of blood T cell repertoires in COVID-19. The V end lost 4 bases, the J end lost 4 bases, and 16 bases lay between the germline ends. Germline V lookup: CDR1 SGHAT, CDR2 FQNNGV. This CDR3 is 15 amino acids long. The recovered donors of Cohort 3 showed two negative PCRs, clearance, or symptom resolution. Generated by immunoSEQ multiplex PCR, the TCRdb table keeps only in-frame clones and is missing some. Counted here are about 130,000 clones, roughly 87% occurring once; the ten biggest clones make up 15% to 20%.

The rearrangement links TRBV11-2 to TRBJ2-5; a possible D gene is TRBD1 (8 bases). This sequence originates from a man aged 25-45 years who had recovered from COVID-19. The sequenced sample was PBMCs or T cells enriched from blood (not recorded which). CDR3 in DNA: TGTGCCAGCAGCTCACGGACAGGGAGGGCAGAGACCCAGTACTTC. Translated, it gives CASSSRTGRAETQYF.